The clone carrying this T cell receptor (beta chain) was seen ten or more times. Unsorted libraries came from 2 million PBMCs stored at -80 °C. These data belong to a study of neurological immune-mediated disorders. From germline, CDR1 is ENHRY and CDR2 SYGVKD. The CDR3 covers 15 residues. The V segment lost 6 bases and the J segment 2 bases; nucleotides outside the gene matches: 9. The authors produced cDNA by 5'RACE using 10-nucleotide random UMIs. From 15-18 subjects, each sequencing run yielded over 170 million TCR-beta sequences. TCRdb re-called the 5' RACE reads with MiXCR, one entry per CDR3 protein. In the table there are about 40,000 distinct CDR3 sequences, 12% to 15% of which are singletons.

The receptor's source is a woman aged 50 to 60 with HTLV-1-associated myelopathy (HAM/TSP). The rearrangement uses TRBV10-3 and TRBJ2-7; 8 nucleotides line up with TRBD1. Specimen: PBMCs. CDR3 amino acids: CAIRGQGLGPYEQYF. CDR3 bases: TGTGCCATCAGAGGACAGGGACTCGGTCCCTACGAGCAGTACTTC.